What follows are 16 T cell receptor beta chains derived from one specimen sequenced in a study of blood T cell repertoires in COVID-19. TCRdb keeps only in-frame clones here, not all; method: immunoSEQ multiplex PCR. The sample lists about 140,000 clones, roughly 76% occurring once. Sequences were obtained from peripheral blood. The receptors stem from a woman in her forties or fifties with active or convalescent COVID-19.

This clone was counted once. CDR3 DNA sequence: TGTGCCTGGACTCTTGGGCCAGATACGCAGTATTTT. It encodes CAWTLGPDTQYF. The chain links TRBV30 to TRBJ2-3; no reliable D call. The CDR3 loop spans 12 amino acids. V lost 4 bases and J lost 4, with 9 bases in between. Looked up from germline, CDR1 is GTSNPN and CDR2 is SVGIG (reference sequence).

Here the CDR3 DNA reads TGTGCCAGCAGCCAGGTGAACAGGGTTGAAAAACTGTTTTTT. Translation gives CASSQVNRVEKLFF. The rearrangement uses TRBV14 and TRBJ1-4; maybe TRBD1 (6 bases). Per the germline V gene, CDR1 is SGHDN and CDR2 is FVKESK. With 3 bases removed from V and 7 bases from J, the gap between germline ends came to 12 bases. This CDR3 has 14 residues.

J is TRBJ1-5 and V is TRBV28; D gene unclear. The V gene lost 4 bases and the J gene lost 7 bases, with 8 bases spanning the gap. CDR3 length: 12 amino acids. CDR1 and CDR2 from the germline V gene are MDHEN and SYDVKM. The CDR3 loop reads CASSSTWQPQHF. The CDR3 DNA sequence: TGTGCCAGCAGTTCTACGTGGCAGCCCCAGCATTTT. Based on the CDR3 plus reference TRBV28 and TRBJ1-5, the full variable domain is DVKVTQSSRYLVKRTGEKVFLECVQDMDHENMFWYRQDPGLGLRLIYFSYDVKMKEKGDIPEGYSVSREKKERFSLILESASTNQTSMYLCASSSTWQPQHFGDGTRLSIL.

The genes are TRBV2 and TRBJ1-3; a weak D match, TRBD1 (6 bases). The CDR3 loop spans 15 amino acids. V was clipped by 5 bases and J by 0 bases, with 11 bases between them. Germline assignment: CDR1 SNHLY and CDR2 FYNNEI. The CDR3: CASSSDRPSGNTIYF. Here the CDR3 DNA reads TGTGCCAGCAGTTCCGACAGGCCCTCTGGAAACACCATATATTTT.

The V call is TRBV6-2 or TRBV6-3, the J call TRBJ1-1; D is ambiguous. The CDR3 contains 15 residues. CDR1 MNHEY and CDR2 SVGEGT come from the germline V gene. V gave up 4 bases and J gave up 1 base, with 13 bases separating them. CDR3 residues: CASSLLHAGNTEAFF. DNA of the CDR3: TGTGCCAGCAGTTTACTTCATGCAGGGAACACTGAAGCTTTCTTT.

The gene calls are TRBV6-5 and TRBJ1-2; D gene uncertain. CDR1 and CDR2 from the germline V gene are MNHEY and SVGAGI. V was shortened by 6 bases and J by 4 bases, with 18 bases between the two germline ends. This CDR3 region has 15 residues. The CDR3: CASSARASRPYGYTF. The CDR3 nucleotides read TGTGCCAGCAGCGCGAGGGCTTCCCGCCCCTATGGCTACACCTTC.

J is TRBJ1-5 and V is TRBV6-2 or TRBV6-3; 9 positions match TRBD1. Per germline, CDR1 MNHEY and CDR2 SVGEGT. The junction had 3 bases not matched to a gene; V was cut back by 2 bases and J by 4 bases. CDR3 length: 15 residues. For the CDR3, the DNA is TGTGCCAGCAGTTACGGGGGGACAGGGAATCAGCCCCAGCATTTT. Translating gives CASSYGGTGNQPQHF.

This clone has a handful of counts. The rearrangement links TRBV21-1 to TRBJ2-1; TRBD2 reflects the table's D call only, with no check against the DNA. TRBV21-1 counts as a pseudogene. This CDR3 comprises 15 residues. The CDR3 sequence is CASSNSSGEGNEQFF. The CDR3 DNA reads as TGTGCCAGCAGCAACTCTAGCGGAGAGGGGAATGAGCAGTTCTTC.

The rearrangement links TRBV24-1 to TRBJ2-3, with 11 nucleotides matching TRBD2. In germline, CDR1 is KGHDR, CDR2 SFDVKD. Germline trimming cut 4 bases from V and 2 bases from J; bases unmatched to any gene: 4. The CDR3 contains 16 residues. The CDR3 nucleotides are TGTGCCACCAGTGACCGACTAGCGGGGCCCACAGATACGCAGTATTTT. This gives the protein CATSDRLAGPTDTQYF.

The chain is built from TRBV18 and TRBJ2-1, with D tentatively TRBD2 (5 bases). Germline V gene data show CDR1 as KGHSH and CDR2 as LQKENI. The CDR3 runs to 16 residues. Trimming removed 3 bases from V and 9 bases from J, with 21 bases in between. The CDR3 spells CASSPIDVSLGGEQFF. Written as DNA, the CDR3 is TGTGCCAGCTCACCCATTGACGTATCCCTCGGAGGTGAGCAGTTCTTC.

This clone was counted only a few times. This chain uses TRBV6-5 with TRBJ2-7; 11 positions match TRBD1. The CDR3 loop spans 14 amino acids. Germline assignment: CDR1 MNHEY and CDR2 SVGAGI. V shed 7 bases and J 11 bases; nucleotides not matched to a gene: 13. CDR3 in amino acids: CASTTGGQGGLEYF. The CDR3 DNA reads TGTGCCAGCACCACGGGGGGACAGGGGGGTTTGGAGTACTTC.

The chain uses TRBV15 and TRBJ2-1; 8 nucleotides agree with TRBD2. V was clipped by 1 base and J by 4 bases; unmatched bases: 9. CDR1 LNHNV and CDR2 YYDKDF come from the germline V gene (reference sequence). The CDR3 consists of 17 residues. CDR3 region: CATSRAFSGGMYNEQFF. The CDR3 DNA is TGTGCCACCAGCAGAGCCTTCAGCGGGGGAATGTACAATGAGCAGTTCTTC.

In its sample, this clone was seen a few times. The chain is built from TRBV30 and TRBJ2-1; the match to TRBD2 covers 8 bases. J gave up 9 bases and V 1 base, and 8 bases lay outside the gene matches. CDR1 and CDR2 from the germline V gene are GTSNPN and SVGIG (reference sequence). CDR3 size: 14 residues. The CDR3 region is CAWSAGLAGSEQFF. The DNA of the CDR3 is TGTGCCTGGAGTGCCGGACTAGCCGGCAGTGAGCAGTTCTTC.

The chain couples TRBV7-2 to TRBJ2-3; 10 bases map to TRBD2. This CDR3 is 16 amino acids long. Per germline, CDR1 SGHTA and CDR2 FQGNSA. V was pared by 1 base and J by 4 bases, with 5 bases of the junction left unmatched. The CDR3 sequence: CASSLVASGGSDTQYF. As DNA, the CDR3 is TGTGCCAGCAGCTTAGTGGCTAGCGGGGGTTCAGATACGCAGTATTTT.

The rearrangement uses TRBV6-5 and TRBJ1-2; 7 nucleotides align to TRBD1. CDR1 is MNHEY, CDR2 SVGAGI, per germline. Germline trimming cut 5 bases from V and 0 bases from J; bases unmatched to any gene: 6. CDR3 size: 15 residues. This CDR3 reads CASSTGGTANYGYTF. The CDR3 DNA reads TGTGCCAGCAGTACGGGGGGGACAGCTAACTATGGCTACACCTTC.

The rearrangement uses TRBV7-2 and TRBJ1-2; D call uncertain. V was pared by 5 bases and J by 4 bases, with 11 bases between. Germline CDR1 is SGHTA and CDR2 is FQGNSA. The CDR3 extends over 13 amino acids. The CDR3 region is CASSGHTVYGYTF. The CDR3 DNA reads TGTGCCAGCAGCGGCCACACAGTCTATGGCTACACCTTC.